This T cell receptor (beta chain) was observed in a study of immune characterization of retroperitoneal liposarcoma. TCRdb analysed the PCR reads with MiXCR anew, one entry per CDR3 protein. The sample consists of 15,000 or so distinct CDR3 sequences, over 45% of them appearing once. This CDR3 comprises 15 residues. J gave up 6 bases and V 9 bases, and 13 bases lay outside the gene matches. Germline CDR1 and CDR2: MNHGY and SAAAGT. Sequencing input: tumor tissue. The sequence was collected from a female donor with retroperitoneal liposarcoma. The chain carries TRBV6-8 and TRBJ2-3, with 9 bases aligning to TRBD2. Here the CDR3 reads CASLGAGLAGDTQYF. The CDR3 DNA is TGTGCCAGTTTGGGGGCGGGACTAGCAGGTGATACGCAGTATTTT.